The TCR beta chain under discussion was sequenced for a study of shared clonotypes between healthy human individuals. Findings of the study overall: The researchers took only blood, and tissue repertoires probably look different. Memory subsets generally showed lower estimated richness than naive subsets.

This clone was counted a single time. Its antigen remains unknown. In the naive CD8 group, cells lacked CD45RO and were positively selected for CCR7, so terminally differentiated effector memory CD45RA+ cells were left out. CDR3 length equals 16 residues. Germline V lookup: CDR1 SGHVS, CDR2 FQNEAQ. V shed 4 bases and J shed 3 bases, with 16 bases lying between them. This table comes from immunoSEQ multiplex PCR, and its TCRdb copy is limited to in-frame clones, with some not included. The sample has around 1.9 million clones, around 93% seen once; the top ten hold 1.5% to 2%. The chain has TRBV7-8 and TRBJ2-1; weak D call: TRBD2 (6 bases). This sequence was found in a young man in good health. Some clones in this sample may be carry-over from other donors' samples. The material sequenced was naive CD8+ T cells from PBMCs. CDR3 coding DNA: TGTGCCAGCAGCTCCAACTGGGCCGGGGGCTACAATGAGCAGTTCTTC. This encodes CASSSNWAGGYNEQFF.